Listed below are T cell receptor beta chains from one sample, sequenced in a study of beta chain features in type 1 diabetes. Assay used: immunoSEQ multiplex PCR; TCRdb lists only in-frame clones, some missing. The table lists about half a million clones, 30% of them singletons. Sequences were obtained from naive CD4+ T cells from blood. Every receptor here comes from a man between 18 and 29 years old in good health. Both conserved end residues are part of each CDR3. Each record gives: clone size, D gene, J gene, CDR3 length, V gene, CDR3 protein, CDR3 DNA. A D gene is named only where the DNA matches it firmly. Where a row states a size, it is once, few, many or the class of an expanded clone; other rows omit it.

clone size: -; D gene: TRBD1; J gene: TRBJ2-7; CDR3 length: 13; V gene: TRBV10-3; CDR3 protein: CAISVNRGYEQYF; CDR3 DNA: TGTGCCATCAGTGTCAACAGGGGATACGAGCAGTACTTC
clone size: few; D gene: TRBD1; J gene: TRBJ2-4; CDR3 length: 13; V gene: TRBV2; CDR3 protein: CASSAGQGNIQYF; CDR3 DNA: TGTGCCAGCAGCGCTGGACAGGGTAACATTCAGTACTTC
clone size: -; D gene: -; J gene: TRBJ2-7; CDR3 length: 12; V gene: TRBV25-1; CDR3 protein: CASSPGSLEQYF; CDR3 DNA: TGTGCCAGCAGTCCGGGATCCCTCGAGCAGTACTTC
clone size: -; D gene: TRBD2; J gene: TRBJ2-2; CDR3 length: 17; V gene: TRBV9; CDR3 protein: CASSVLAAVPNTGELFF; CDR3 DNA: TGTGCCAGCAGCGTCCTAGCGGCCGTCCCTAACACCGGGGAGCTGTTTTTT
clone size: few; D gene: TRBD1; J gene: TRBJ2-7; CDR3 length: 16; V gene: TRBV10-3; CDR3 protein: CAISEGRDRQPYEQYF; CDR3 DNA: TGTGCCATCAGTGAGGGTCGGGACAGGCAACCCTACGAGCAGTACTTC
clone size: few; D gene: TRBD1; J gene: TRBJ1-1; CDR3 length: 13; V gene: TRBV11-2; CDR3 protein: CASSFTGDTEAFF; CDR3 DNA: TGTGCCAGCAGCTTCACAGGGGACACTGAAGCTTTCTTT
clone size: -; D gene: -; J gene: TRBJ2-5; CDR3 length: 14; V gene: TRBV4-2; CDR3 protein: CASSQGASAETQYF; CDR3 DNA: TGTGCCAGCAGCCAAGGGGCAAGCGCGGAGACCCAGTACTTC
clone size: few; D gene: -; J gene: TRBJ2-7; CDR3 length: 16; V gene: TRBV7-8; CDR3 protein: CASSLGRQVETYEQYF; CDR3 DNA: TGTGCCAGCAGCTTAGGTCGCCAGGTGGAGACCTACGAGCAGTACTTC
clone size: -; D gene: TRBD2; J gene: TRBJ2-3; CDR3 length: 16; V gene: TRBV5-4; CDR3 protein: CASSSLREGPADTQYF; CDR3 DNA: TGTGCCAGCAGCTCGTTGCGGGAGGGCCCGGCAGATACGCAGTATTTT
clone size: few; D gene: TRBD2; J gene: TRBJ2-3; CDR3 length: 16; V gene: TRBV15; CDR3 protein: CATSRDLAGGTDTQYF; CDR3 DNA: TGTGCCACCAGCAGAGATCTAGCGGGGGGCACAGATACGCAGTATTTT